The rows below give T cell receptor beta chains drawn from one sample of a study of shared clonotypes between healthy human individuals. Assay: immunoSEQ multiplex PCR; the TCRdb copy retains only in-frame clones and omits some. The sample has 2 million to 2.5 million clones, roughly 92% seen once; the top ten hold 0.37%. The specimen sequenced was naive CD4+ T cells from PBMCs. These receptors all stem from a man younger than 35 in good health. Some clones in this sample may be carry-over from other donors' samples. The CDR3 runs from the conserved cysteine through the conserved F or W. D genes are given only for firm matches. A clone size is listed for some rows: how often the clone was seen (once, few, many), or a class if it is expanded.

size,J,V,D,CDR3,DNA
-,TRBJ1-1,TRBV6-5,-,CASSLGGHSWVTEAFF,TGTGCCAGCAGTTTAGGTGGTCATTCGTGGGTCACTGAAGCTTTCTTT
-,TRBJ2-7,TRBV21-1,-,CASRLRGVGTYEQYF,TGTGCCAGCAGACTCCGAGGCGTCGGAACCTACGAGCAGTACTTC
-,TRBJ2-3,TRBV2,TRBD1,CASSYTGGQDTQYF,TGTGCCAGCAGTTATACAGGGGGCCAAGATACGCAGTATTTT
-,TRBJ1-2,TRBV4-1,-,CASSQPGQSEGYTF,TGCGCCAGCAGCCAACCCGGACAGAGCGAGGGCTACACCTTC
-,TRBJ1-1,TRBV28,-,CASSLGSTEAFF,TGTGCCAGCAGTTTGGGGTCGACTGAAGCTTTCTTT
-,TRBJ2-3,TRBV27,-,CASSQRRASNTDTQYF,TGTGCCAGCAGTCAACGGAGGGCTTCGAACACAGATACGCAGTATTTT
-,TRBJ1-5,TRBV28,TRBD1,CATLRDRGLYQPQHF,TGTGCCACCCTCCGGGACAGGGGTTTATATCAGCCCCAGCATTTT
-,TRBJ2-3,TRBV5-1,-,CASSLVADGTDTQYF,TGCGCCAGCAGCTTGGTAGCGGATGGCACAGATACGCAGTATTTT
once,TRBJ1-1,TRBV5-1,TRBD1,CASSAGQGGEAFF,TGCGCCAGCAGCGCAGGACAGGGAGGTGAGGCTTTCTTT
-,TRBJ1-1,TRBV29-1,-,CSVQEVTGGEAFF,TGCAGCGTTCAGGAAGTTACAGGAGGTGAAGCTTTCTTT
-,TRBJ2-3,TRBV11-2,TRBD2,CASSWLAGGTDTQYF,TGTGCCAGCAGCTGGCTAGCGGGAGGCACAGATACGCAGTATTTT
-,TRBJ2-1,TRBV9,TRBD1,CASSPQDRSSYNEQFF,TGTGCCAGCAGCCCTCAGGACAGGAGCTCCTACAATGAGCAGTTCTTC
-,TRBJ2-7,TRBV7-2,TRBD1,CASSIRTGQYEQYF,TGTGCCAGCAGCATCCGGACAGGGCAGTACGAGCAGTACTTC
-,TRBJ2-1,TRBV5-1,TRBD2,CASTLREGEQFF,TGCGCCAGCACCTTGCGGGAGGGTGAGCAGTTCTTC
-,TRBJ1-1,TRBV6-5,-,CASNAGIYHTEAFF,TGTGCCAGCAATGCAGGGATATATCACACTGAAGCTTTCTTT
-,TRBJ1-1,TRBV28,-,CASNSQGWEDTEAFF,TGTGCCAGCAATTCTCAAGGGTGGGAGGACACTGAAGCTTTCTTT
-,TRBJ1-3,TRBV18,-,CASSPDWDSGNTIYF,TGTGCCAGCTCACCCGATTGGGACTCTGGAAACACCATATATTTT
-,TRBJ1-4,TRBV5-1,-,CASSLGFGENEKLFF,TGCGCCAGCAGCTTGGGGTTCGGGGAGAATGAAAAACTGTTTTTT
-,TRBJ1-2,TRBV28,-,CASGGARGYTF,TGTGCCAGCGGGGGGGCGCGGGGCTACACCTTC
-,TRBJ1-2,TRBV30,-,CAWRNKGGQVDGYTF,TGTGCCTGGCGGAATAAGGGGGGGCAAGTGGATGGCTACACCTTC
once,TRBJ2-7,TRBV18,TRBD1,CASSPNPGQETYEQYF,TGTGCCAGCTCACCTAATCCGGGACAGGAGACCTACGAGCAGTACTTC
-,TRBJ2-2,TRBV27,-,CASSPLGNTGELFF,TGTGCCAGCAGTCCGCTAGGGAACACCGGGGAGCTGTTTTTT
-,TRBJ1-5,TRBV7-9,-,CASSLVVFANSNQPQHF,TGTGCCAGCAGCTTAGTCGTTTTCGCTAATAGCAATCAGCCCCAGCATTTT
-,TRBJ1-4,TRBV28,-,CASRSPLSGEKLFF,TGTGCCAGCAGGTCTCCCCTGTCGGGCGAAAAACTGTTTTTT
-,TRBJ1-2,TRBV4-1,-,CASSQIDRLLAPNYTF,TGCGCCAGCAGCCAAATAGACAGGCTACTCGCCCCAAACTACACCTTC
-,TRBJ2-7,TRBV29-1,TRBD2,CSPWGALAGGLSYEQYF,TGCAGCCCCTGGGGGGCACTAGCGGGAGGTTTGTCCTACGAGCAGTACTTC
-,TRBJ2-2,TRBV5-5,-,CASSLDSAAGELFF,TGTGCCAGCAGCTTGGACAGCGCAGCCGGGGAGCTGTTTTTT
-,TRBJ2-3,TRBV6-1,-,CASSERGRSTDTQYF,TGTGCCAGCAGTGAACGCGGCAGGAGCACAGATACGCAGTATTTT